The entry below gives a single T cell receptor (beta chain) sequence along with its context. What it binds is not known. TCRdb's copy holds only in-frame clones and misses some; the assay was immunoSEQ multiplex PCR. The data hold more than 60,000 clones, with roughly 80% observed a single time. This CDR3 is 15 amino acids long. From germline, CDR1 is SGHAT and CDR2 FQNNGV. With 4 bases removed from V and 3 bases from J, the gap between germline ends came to 12 bases. The sample comes from a study of T cell responses to AZD1222 COVID-19 vaccine. Regarding the study as a whole: CD4 TCRs covered the whole spike, strongest at regions 160-218 and 743-854.

The gene calls are TRBV11-2 and TRBJ2-2; D unclear. The sequenced sample was peripheral blood, obtained 28 days after the second AZD1222 dose. The source of this sequence is an adult who received the AZD1222 COVID-19 vaccine. The CDR3 DNA reads as TGTGCCAGCAGCTCAATTCCCGAATACACCGGGGAGCTGTTTTTT. Translated: CASSSIPEYTGELFF. The full variable domain, in which reference TRBV11-2 and TRBJ2-2 provide the parts outside the CDR3, is EAGVAQSPRYKIIEKRQSVAFWCNPISGHATLYWYQQILGQGPKLLIQFQNNGVVDDSQLPKDRFSAERLKGVDSTLKIQPAKLEDSAVYLCASSSIPEYTGELFFGEGSRLTVL.